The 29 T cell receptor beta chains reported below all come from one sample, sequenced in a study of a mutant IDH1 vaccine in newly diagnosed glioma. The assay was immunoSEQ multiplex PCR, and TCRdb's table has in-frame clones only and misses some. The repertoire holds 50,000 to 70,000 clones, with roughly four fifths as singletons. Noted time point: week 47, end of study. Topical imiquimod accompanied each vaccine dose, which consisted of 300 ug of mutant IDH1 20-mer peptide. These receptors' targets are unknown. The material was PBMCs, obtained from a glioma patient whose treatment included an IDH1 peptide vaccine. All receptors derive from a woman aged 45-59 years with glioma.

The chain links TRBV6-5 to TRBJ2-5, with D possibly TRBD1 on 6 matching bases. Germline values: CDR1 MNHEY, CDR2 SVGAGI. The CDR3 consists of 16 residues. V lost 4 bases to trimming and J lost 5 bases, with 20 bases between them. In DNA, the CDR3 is TGTGCCAGCAGTTCGTCATCACAGGGAAAAAGGGAGACCCAGTACTTC. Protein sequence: CASSSSSQGKRETQYF.

In DNA, the CDR3 is TGTGCCAGTAGTAGGGGACAGGGGGTCGCGCCCCTCCACTTT. This gives the protein CASSRGQGVAPLHF. This sequence joins TRBV19 and TRBJ1-6; 11 bases agree with TRBD1. The germline CDR1 and CDR2 sequences are LNHDA and SQIVND (reference sequence). CDR3 length equals 14 residues. V lost 4 bases, J lost 13 bases, and 6 bases stayed unmatched.

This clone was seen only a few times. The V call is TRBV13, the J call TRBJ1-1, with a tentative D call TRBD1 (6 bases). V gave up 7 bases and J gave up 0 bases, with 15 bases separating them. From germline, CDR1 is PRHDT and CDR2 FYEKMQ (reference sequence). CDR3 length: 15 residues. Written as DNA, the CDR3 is TGTGCCAGCAAAGTTCGGGGGGGCCTGAACACTGAAGCTTTCTTT. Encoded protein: CASKVRGGLNTEAFF. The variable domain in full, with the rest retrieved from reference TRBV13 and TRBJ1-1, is AAGVIQSPRHLIKEKRETATLKCYPIPRHDTVYWYQQGPGQDPQFLISFYEKMQSDKGSIPDRFSAQQFSDYHSELNMSSLELGDSALYFCASKVRGGLNTEAFFGQGTRLTVV.

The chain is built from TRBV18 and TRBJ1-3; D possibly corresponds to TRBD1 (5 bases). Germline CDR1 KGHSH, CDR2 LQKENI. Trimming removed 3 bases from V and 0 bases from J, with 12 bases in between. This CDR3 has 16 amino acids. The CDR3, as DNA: TGTGCCAGCTCACCTATCAGGGAAAGCTCTGGAAACACCATATATTTT. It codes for CASSPIRESSGNTIYF.

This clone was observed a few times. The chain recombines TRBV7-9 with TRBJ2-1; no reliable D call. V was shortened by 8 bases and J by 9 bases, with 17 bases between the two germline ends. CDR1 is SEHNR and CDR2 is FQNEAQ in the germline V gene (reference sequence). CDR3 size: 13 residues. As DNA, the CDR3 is TGTGCCAGCCGGTGGGGTTACGAAGGTGAGCAGTTCTTC. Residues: CASRWGYEGEQFF.

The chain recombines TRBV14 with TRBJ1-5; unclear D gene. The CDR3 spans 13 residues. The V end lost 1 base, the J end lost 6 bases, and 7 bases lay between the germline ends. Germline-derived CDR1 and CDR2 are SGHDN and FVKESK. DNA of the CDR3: TGTGCCAGCAGCCAAGGACTCACTCAGCCCCAGCATTTT. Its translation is CASSQGLTQPQHF. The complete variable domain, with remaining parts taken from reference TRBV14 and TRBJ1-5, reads EAGVTQFPSHSVIEKGQTVTLRCDPISGHDNLYWYRRVMGKEIKFLLHFVKESKQDESGMPNNRFLAERTGGTYSTLKVQPAELEDSGVYFCASSQGLTQPQHFGDGTRLSIL.

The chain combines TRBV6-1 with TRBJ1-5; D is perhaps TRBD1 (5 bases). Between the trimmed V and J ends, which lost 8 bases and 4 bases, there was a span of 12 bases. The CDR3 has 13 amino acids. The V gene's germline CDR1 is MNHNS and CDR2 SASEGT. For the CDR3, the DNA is TGTGCCAGCGGGCTCGGGGCGAATCAGCCCCAGCATTTT. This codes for CASGLGANQPQHF.

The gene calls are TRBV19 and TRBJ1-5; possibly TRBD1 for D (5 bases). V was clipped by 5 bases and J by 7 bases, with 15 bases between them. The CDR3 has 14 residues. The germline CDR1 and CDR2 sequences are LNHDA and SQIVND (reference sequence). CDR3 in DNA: TGTGCCAGTAGTGGGGGGACGTGGGGCCAGCCCCAGCATTTT. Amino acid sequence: CASSGGTWGQPQHF.

The CDR3 protein is CASSTDRGSYNEQFF. CDR3 bases: TGTGCCAGCAGTACGGACAGGGGTTCCTACAATGAGCAGTTCTTC. The chain combines TRBV2 with TRBJ2-1; 9 nucleotides agree with TRBD1. The germline gives CDR1 SNHLY, CDR2 FYNNEI. V was clipped by 5 bases and J by 1 base; unmatched bases: 3. This CDR3 spans 15 amino acids. The whole variable domain, filled in from reference TRBV2 and TRBJ2-1, reads EPEVTQTPSHQVTQMGQEVILRCVPISNHLYFYWYRQILGQKVEFLVSFYNNEISEKSEIFDDQFSVERPDGSNFTLKIRSTKLEDSAMYFCASSTDRGSYNEQFFGPGTRLTVL.

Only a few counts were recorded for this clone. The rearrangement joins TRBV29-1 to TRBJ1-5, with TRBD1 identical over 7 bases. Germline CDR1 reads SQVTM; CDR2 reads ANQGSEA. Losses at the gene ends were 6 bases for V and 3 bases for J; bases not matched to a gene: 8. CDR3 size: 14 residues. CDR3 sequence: CSVQGREVNQPQHF. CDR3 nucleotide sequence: TGCAGCGTACAGGGGAGGGAGGTCAATCAGCCCCAGCATTTT.

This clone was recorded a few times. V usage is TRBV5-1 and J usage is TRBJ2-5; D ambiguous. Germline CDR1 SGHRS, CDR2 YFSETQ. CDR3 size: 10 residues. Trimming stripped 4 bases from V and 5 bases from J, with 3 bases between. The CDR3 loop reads CASSGETQYF. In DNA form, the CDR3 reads TGCGCCAGCAGCGGGGAGACCCAGTACTTC.

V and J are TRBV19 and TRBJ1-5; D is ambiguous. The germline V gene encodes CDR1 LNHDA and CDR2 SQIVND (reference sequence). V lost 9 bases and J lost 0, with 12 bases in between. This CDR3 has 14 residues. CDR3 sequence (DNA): TGTGCCAGCGGAGTAGGGTATAGCAATCAGCCCCAGCATTTT. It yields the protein CASGVGYSNQPQHF.

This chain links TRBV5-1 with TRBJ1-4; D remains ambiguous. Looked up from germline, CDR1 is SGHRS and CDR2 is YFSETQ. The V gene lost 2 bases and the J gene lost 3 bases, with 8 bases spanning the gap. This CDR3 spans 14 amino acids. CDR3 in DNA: TGCGCCAGCAGCTTTCAAACGGCTAATGAAAAACTGTTTTTT. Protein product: CASSFQTANEKLFF. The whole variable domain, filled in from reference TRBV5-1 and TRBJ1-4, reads KAGVTQTPRYLIKTRGQQVTLSCSPISGHRSVSWYQQTPGQGLQFLFEYFSETQRNKGNFPGRFSGRQFSNSRSEMNVSTLELGDSALYLCASSFQTANEKLFFGSGTQLSVL.

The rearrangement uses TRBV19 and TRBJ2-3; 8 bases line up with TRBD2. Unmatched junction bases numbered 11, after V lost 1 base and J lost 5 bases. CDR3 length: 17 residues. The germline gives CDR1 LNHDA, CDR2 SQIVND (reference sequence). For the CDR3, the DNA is TGTGCCAGTAGTATAGGTGGGCGGGGGGTTCACAGAGATACGCAGTATTTT. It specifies CASSIGGRGVHRDTQYF.

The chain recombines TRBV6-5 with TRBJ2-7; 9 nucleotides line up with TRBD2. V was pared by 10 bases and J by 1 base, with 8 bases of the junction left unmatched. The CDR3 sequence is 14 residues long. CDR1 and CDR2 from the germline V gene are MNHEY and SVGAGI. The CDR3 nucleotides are TGTGCCACGGGGCCGGGACTAGCTTCCTACGAGCAGTACTTC. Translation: CATGPGLASYEQYF.

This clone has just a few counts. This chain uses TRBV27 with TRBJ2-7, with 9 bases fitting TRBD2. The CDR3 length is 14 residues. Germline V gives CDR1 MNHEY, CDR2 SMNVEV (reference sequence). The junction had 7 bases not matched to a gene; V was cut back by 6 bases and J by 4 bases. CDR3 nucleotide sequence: TGTGCCAGCAGGGCGGGACTAGCTGGATACGAGCAGTACTTC. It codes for CASRAGLAGYEQYF.

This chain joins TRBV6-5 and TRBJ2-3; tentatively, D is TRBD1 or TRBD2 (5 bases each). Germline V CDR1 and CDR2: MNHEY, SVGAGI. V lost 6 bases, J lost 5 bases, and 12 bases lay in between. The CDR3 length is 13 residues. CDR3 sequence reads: CASRSRDGDTQYF. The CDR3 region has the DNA TGTGCCAGCAGGAGCCGGGACGGAGATACGCAGTATTTT.

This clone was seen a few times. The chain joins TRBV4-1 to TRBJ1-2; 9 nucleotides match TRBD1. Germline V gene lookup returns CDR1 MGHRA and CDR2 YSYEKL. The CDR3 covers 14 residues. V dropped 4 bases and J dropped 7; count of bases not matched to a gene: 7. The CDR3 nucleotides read TGCGCCAGCAGCCTGGGACAGGGATTTAGTGGCTACACCTTC. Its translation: CASSLGQGFSGYTF.

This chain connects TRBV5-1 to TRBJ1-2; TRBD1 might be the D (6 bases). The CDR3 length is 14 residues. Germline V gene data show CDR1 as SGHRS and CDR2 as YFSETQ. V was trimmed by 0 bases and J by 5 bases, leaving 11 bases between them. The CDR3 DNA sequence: TGCGCCAGCAGCTTGGGACAGGTTGAATATGGCTACACCTTC. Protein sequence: CASSLGQVEYGYTF. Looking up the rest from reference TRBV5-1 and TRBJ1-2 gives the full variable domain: KAGVTQTPRYLIKTRGQQVTLSCSPISGHRSVSWYQQTPGQGLQFLFEYFSETQRNKGNFPGRFSGRQFSNSRSEMNVSTLELGDSALYLCASSLGQVEYGYTFGSGTRLTVV.

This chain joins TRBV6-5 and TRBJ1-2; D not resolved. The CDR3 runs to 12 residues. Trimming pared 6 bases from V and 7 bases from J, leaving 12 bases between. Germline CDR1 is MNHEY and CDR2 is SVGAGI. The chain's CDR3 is CASSNSNRGYTF. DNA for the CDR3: TGTGCCAGCAGCAATAGTAACCGTGGCTACACCTTC.

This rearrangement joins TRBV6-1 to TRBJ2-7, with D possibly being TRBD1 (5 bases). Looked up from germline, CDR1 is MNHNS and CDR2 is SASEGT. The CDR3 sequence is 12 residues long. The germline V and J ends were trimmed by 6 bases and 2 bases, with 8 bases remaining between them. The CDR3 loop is CASRVTAYEQYF. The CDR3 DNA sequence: TGTGCCAGCAGAGTGACAGCCTACGAGCAGTACTTC.

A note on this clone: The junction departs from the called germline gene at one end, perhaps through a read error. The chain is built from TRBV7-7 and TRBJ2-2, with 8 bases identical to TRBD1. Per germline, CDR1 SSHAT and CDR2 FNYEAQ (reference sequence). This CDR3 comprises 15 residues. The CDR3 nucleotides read TGTGCTAGCAGCACGGGGACAGGGAACACCGGGGAGCTGTTTTTT. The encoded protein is CASSTGTGNTGELFF.

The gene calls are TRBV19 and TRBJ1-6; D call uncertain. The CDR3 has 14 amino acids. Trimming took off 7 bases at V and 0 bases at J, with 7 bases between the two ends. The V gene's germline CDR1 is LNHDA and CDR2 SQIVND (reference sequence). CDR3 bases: TGTGCCAGTACCCAGAGCTCCTATAATTCACCCCTCCACTTT. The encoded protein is CASTQSSYNSPLHF.

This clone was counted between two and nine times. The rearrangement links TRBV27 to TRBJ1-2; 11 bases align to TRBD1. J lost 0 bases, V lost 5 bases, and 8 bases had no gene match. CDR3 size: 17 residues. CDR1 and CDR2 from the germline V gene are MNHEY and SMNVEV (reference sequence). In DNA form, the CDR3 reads TGTGCCAGCAGTACAAGGGACAGGGGGATTACTAACTATGGCTACACCTTC. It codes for CASSTRDRGITNYGYTF.

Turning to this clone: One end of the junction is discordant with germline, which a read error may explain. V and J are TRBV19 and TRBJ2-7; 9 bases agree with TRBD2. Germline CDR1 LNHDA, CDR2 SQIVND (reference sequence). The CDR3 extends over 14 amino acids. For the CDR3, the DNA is TGTGCCAGTAGTATGGGGACTAGCTCCCACGAGCAGTACTTC. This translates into CASSMGTSSHEQYF.

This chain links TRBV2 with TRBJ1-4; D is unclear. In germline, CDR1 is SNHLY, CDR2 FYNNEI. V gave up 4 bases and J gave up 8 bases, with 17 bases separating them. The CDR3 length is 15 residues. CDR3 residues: CASSGRGTRGEKLFF. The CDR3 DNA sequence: TGTGCCAGCAGTGGACGCGGTACACGAGGGGAAAAACTGTTTTTT.

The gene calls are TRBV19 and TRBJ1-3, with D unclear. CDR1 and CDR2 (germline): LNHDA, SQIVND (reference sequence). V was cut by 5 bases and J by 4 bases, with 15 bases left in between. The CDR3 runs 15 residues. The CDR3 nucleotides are TGTGCCAGTAGTGAAGGTTTATTTGAAGGAAACACCATATATTTT. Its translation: CASSEGLFEGNTIYF.

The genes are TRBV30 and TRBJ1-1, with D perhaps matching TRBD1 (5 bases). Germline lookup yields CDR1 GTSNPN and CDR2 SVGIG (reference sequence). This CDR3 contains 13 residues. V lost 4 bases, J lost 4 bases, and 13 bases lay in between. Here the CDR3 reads CAWTPGDRTEAFF. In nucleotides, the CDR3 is TGTGCCTGGACCCCGGGGGACCGCACTGAAGCTTTCTTT.

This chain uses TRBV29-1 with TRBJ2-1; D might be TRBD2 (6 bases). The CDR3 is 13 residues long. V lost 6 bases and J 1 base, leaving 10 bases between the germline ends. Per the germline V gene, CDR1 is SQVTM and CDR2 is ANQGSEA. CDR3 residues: CSVTGGSYNEQFF. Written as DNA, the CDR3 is TGCAGCGTAACCGGGGGTTCCTACAATGAGCAGTTCTTC.